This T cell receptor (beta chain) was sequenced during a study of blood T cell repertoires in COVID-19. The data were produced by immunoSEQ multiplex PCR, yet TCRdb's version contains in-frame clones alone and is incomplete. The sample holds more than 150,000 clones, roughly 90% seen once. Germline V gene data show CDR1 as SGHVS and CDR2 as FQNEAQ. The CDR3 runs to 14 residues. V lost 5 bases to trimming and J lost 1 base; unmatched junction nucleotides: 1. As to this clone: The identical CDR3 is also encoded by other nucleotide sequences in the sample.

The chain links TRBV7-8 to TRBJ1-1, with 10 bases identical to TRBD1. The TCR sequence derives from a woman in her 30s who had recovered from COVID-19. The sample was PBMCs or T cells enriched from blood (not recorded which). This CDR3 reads CASSRDRGNTEAFF. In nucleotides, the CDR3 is TGTGCCAGCAGCAGGGACAGGGGGAACACTGAAGCTTTCTTT.